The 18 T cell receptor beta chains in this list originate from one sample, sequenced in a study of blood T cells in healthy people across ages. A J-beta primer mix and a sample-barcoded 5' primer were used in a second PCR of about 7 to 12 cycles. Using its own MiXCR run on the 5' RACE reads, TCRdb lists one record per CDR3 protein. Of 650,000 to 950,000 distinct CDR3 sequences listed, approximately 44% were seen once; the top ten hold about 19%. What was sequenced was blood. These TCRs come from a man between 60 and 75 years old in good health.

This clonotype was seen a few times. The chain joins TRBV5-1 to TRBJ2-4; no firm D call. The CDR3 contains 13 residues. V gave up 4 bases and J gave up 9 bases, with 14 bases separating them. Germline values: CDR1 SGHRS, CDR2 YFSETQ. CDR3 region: CASSTAPIGIQYF. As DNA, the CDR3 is TGCGCCAGCAGCACTGCCCCGATCGGCATTCAGTACTTC. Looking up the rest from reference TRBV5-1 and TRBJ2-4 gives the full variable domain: KAGVTQTPRYLIKTRGQQVTLSCSPISGHRSVSWYQQTPGQGLQFLFEYFSETQRNKGNFPGRFSGRQFSNSRSEMNVSTLELGDSALYLCASSTAPIGIQYFGAGTRLSVL.

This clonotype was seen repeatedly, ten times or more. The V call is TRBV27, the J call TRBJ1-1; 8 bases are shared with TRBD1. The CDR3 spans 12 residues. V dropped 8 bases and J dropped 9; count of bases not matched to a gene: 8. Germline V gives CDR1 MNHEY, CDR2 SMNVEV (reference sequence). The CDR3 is CASSDRVRKAFF. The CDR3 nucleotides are TGTGCCAGCTCGGACAGGGTGCGTAAAGCTTTCTTT.

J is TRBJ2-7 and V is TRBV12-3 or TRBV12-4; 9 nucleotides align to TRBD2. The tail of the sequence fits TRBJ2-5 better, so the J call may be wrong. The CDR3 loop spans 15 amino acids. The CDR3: CASSSLRGGPETQYF. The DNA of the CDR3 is TGTGCCAGCAGTTCTTTGCGGGGGGGCCCAGAGACCCAGTACTTC.

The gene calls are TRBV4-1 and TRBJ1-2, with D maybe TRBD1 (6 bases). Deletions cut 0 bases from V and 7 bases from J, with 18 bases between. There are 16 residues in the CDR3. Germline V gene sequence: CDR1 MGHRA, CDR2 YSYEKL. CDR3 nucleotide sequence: TGCGCCAGCAGCCAAGATCAGGGGACTCGCTGGGGTGGCTACACCTTC. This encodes CASSQDQGTRWGGYTF.

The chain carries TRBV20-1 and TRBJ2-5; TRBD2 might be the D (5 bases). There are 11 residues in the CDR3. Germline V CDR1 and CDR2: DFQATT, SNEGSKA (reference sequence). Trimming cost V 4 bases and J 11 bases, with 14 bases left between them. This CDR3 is CSATTGNEQYF. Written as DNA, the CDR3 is TGCAGTGCTACGACGGGGAATGAGCAGTACTTC.

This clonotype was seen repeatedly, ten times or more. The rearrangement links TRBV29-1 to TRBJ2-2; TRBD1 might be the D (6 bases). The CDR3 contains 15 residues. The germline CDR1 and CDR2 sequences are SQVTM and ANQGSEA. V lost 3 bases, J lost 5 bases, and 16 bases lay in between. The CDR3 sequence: CSVETGPGDTGELFF. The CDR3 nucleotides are TGCAGCGTTGAGACAGGCCCCGGTGATACCGGGGAGCTGTTTTTT.

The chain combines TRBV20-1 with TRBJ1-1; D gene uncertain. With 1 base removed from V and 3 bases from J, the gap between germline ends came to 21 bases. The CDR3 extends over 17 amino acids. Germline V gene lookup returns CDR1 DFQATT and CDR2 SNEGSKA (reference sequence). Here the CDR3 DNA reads TGCAGTGCTAGAGTCATCCCAGGTCTGGGGTCGGACACTGAAGCTTTCTTT. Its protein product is CSARVIPGLGSDTEAFF.

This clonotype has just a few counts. CDR3 in amino acids: CASSLAGTVGEKLFF. Here the CDR3 DNA reads TGCGCCAGCAGCTTGGCCGGGACGGTAGGCGAAAAACTGTTTTTT. The chain joins TRBV5-1 to TRBJ1-4; the D gene is possibly TRBD1 (5 bases). V was trimmed by 0 bases and J by 8 bases, leaving 14 bases between them. The CDR3 spans 15 residues. In germline, CDR1 is SGHRS, CDR2 YFSETQ.

The CDR3 spells CASNHTGGSTEQFF. The CDR3, as DNA: TGCGCCAGCAACCATACAGGGGGCTCCACTGAGCAGTTCTTC. The chain carries TRBV4-3 and TRBJ2-1; 9 bases line up with TRBD1. V lost 7 bases and J lost 9; bases outside the gene matches: 10. This CDR3 contains 14 residues. Germline assignment: CDR1 LGHNA and CDR2 YSLEER.

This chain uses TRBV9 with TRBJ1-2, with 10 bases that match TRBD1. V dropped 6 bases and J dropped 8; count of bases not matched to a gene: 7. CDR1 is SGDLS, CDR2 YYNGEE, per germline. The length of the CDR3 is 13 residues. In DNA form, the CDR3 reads TGTGCCAGCACCAAGACAGGGGGCGGCGGCTACACCTTC. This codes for CASTKTGGGGYTF. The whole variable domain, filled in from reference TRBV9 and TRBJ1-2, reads DSGVTQTPKHLITATGQRVTLRCSPRSGDLSVYWYQQSLDQGLQFLIQYYNGEERAKGNILERFSAQQFPDLHSELNLSSLELGDSALYFCASTKTGGGGYTFGSGTRLTVV.

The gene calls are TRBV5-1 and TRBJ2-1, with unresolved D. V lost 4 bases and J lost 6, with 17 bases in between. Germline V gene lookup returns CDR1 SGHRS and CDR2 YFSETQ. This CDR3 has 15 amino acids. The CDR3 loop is CASSPARVASNEQFF. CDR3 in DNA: TGCGCCAGCAGCCCTGCTAGGGTAGCCTCCAATGAGCAGTTCTTC.

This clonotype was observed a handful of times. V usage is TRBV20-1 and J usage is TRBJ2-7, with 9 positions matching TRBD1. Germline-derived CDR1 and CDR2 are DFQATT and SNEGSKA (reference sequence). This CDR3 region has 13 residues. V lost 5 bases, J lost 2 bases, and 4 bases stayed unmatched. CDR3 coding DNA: TGCAGTGCTGGACAGGGGCGCACCTACGAGCAGTACTTC. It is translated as CSAGQGRTYEQYF.

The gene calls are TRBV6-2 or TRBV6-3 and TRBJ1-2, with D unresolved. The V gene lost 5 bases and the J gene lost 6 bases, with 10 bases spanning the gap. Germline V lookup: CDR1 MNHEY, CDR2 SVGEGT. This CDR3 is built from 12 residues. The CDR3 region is CASSTDRNGYTF. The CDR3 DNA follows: TGTGCCAGCAGTACGGACCGCAATGGCTACACCTTC.

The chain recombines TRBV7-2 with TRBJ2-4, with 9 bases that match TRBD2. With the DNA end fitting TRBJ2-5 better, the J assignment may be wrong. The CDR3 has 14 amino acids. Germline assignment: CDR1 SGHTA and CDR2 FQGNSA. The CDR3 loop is CASSYQRGAETQYF. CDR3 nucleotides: TGTGCCAGCAGCTACCAGCGGGGGGCGGAGACCCAGTACTTC.

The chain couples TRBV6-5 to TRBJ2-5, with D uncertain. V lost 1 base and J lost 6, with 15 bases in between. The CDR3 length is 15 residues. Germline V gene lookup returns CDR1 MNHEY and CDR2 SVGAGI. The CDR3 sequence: CASSYYSTGPKTQYF. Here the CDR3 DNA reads TGTGCCAGCAGTTACTACAGCACTGGGCCAAAGACCCAGTACTTC.

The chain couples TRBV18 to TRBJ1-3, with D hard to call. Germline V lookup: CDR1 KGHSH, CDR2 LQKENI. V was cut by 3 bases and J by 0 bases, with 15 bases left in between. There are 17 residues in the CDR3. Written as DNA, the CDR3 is TGTGCCAGCTCACCCAACGCAGGCTCCTACTCTGGAAACACCATATATTTT. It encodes CASSPNAGSYSGNTIYF.

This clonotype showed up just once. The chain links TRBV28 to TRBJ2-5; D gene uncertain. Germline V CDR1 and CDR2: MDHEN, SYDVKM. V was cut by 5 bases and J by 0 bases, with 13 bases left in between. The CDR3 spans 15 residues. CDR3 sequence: CASSPGRMYQETQYF. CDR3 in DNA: TGTGCCAGCAGTCCCGGACGGATGTACCAAGAGACCCAGTACTTC.

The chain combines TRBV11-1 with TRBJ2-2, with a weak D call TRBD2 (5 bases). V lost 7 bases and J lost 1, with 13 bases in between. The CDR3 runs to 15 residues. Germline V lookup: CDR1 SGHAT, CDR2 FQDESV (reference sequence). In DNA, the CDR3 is TGTGCCAGCAAAGCTGGACTGGTGAACACCGGGGAGCTGTTTTTT. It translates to CASKAGLVNTGELFF. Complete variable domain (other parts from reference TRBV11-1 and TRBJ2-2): EAEVAQSPRYKITEKSQAVAFWCDPISGHATLYWYRQILGQGPELLVQFQDESVVDDSQLPKDRFSAERLKGVDSTLKIQPAELGDSAMYLCASKAGLVNTGELFFGEGSRLTVL.